What follows is one TCR beta chain and its context. The data originate from a study of blood T cell repertoires in COVID-19. Libraries were prepared by immunoSEQ multiplex PCR; TCRdb keeps only in-frame clonotypes and omits some of them. Of over 200,000 clones listed, 88% are singletons. V lost 0 bases, J lost 3 bases, and 15 bases lay in between. CDR1 is LGHDT and CDR2 is YNNKEL in the germline V gene (reference sequence). The CDR3 length is 17 residues. The TCR originated in a woman aged 55 to 70 with acute or convalescent COVID-19. The V call is TRBV3-1 (or the pseudogene TRBV3-2), the J call TRBJ1-5; D perhaps matches TRBD1 (5 bases). Sequencing used peripheral blood. Written as DNA, the CDR3 is TGTGCCAGCAGCCAAGATAGGGGCGGGGTTTTCAATCAGCCCCAGCATTTT. Amino acid sequence: CASSQDRGGVFNQPQHF.